The present entry profiles one TCR beta chain with its context. Its antigen is not identified. Not a single patient had been given any form of treatment at any point before undergoing thyroid surgery. TCRdb reprocessed the PCR reads using MiXCR. Seen here are about 40,000 clones, about an eighth observed once, and the top ten hold under 25%. The record originates from a study of metastatic and nonmetastatic thyroid tumors. In the study overall: Repertoires of blood and of tissue (tumor or nodule) from malignant and benign thyroid patients were compared. Regarding the study as a whole: The study reportedly found significantly higher TCR beta diversity in malignant thyroid tumors than benign nodules, in blood and tumor.

V shed 5 bases and J shed 3 bases, with 11 bases lying between them. CDR1 is SGHTA, CDR2 FQGNSA, per germline. This CDR3 is built from 13 residues. The specimen sequenced was blood. V usage is TRBV7-2 and J usage is TRBJ2-7; the D is unclear. This TCR was recovered from a female donor with papillary thyroid cancer or a benign thyroid nodule (not recorded which). Some clones in this sample may be carry-over from other donors' samples. For the CDR3, the DNA is TGTGCCAGCAGCCCCCTGGGCGGCTACGAGCAGTACTTC. Protein: CASSPLGGYEQYF.